The sample holds a few counts of the clone carrying this T cell receptor beta chain. Its antigen is still unknown. Sample-barcoded 5' priming and a J-beta primer mix drove a second PCR of 7 to 11 cycles. CDR3-containing paired-end reads numbered at least 3 million in each sample. TCRdb reprocessed the 5' RACE reads with MiXCR, giving one entry per CDR3 protein. The data contain roughly 800,000 distinct CDR3 sequences, about 25% of them singletons. After removal of 4 bases from V and 7 bases from J, the junction contained 11 bases not matched to a gene. CDR1 and CDR2 from the germline V gene are MNHEY and SMNVEV (reference sequence). The length of the CDR3 is 16 residues. Whenever a sample was processed, at least 6 million PBMCs were isolated. The data were obtained in a study of blood T cells in healthy people across ages. General study findings and limits: No conclusive comparison of naive versus antigen-experienced cells was possible with unsorted PBMCs.

This sample was also put to use in a study of T cells of mothers and their children. From that study: All extracted RNA went into cDNA synthesis, roughly 1.5 ug per 15 ul.

The chain recombines TRBV27 with TRBJ2-7; 12 bases agree with TRBD2. The TCR was taken from a boy aged 5-17 years in good health. The sample consisted of blood. This CDR3 is CASSYGSSGRAGEQYF. The CDR3 bases are TGTGCCAGCAGTTACGGGTCTAGCGGGAGGGCCGGGGAGCAGTACTTC.